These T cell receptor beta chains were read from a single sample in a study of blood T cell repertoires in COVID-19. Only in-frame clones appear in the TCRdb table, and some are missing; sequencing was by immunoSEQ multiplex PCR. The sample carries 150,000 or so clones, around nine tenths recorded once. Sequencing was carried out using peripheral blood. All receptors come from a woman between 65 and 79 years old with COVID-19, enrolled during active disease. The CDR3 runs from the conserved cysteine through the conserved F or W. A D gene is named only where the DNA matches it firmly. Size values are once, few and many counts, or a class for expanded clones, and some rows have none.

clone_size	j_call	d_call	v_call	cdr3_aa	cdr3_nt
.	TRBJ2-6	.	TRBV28	CASRRGGSGANVLTF	TGTGCCAGCAGGAGGGGAGGATCTGGGGCCAACGTCCTGACTTTC
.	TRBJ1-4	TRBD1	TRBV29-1	CSVEENYRGYEKLFF	TGCAGCGTTGAAGAAAACTACAGGGGGTATGAAAAACTGTTTTTT
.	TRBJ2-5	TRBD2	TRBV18	CASSPAGVEETQYF	TGTGCCAGCTCACCAGCGGGGGTCGAAGAGACCCAGTACTTC
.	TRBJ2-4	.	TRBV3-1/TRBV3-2	CASSQDEGGSAKNIQYF	TGTGCCAGCAGCCAAGACGAGGGGGGGAGTGCCAAAAACATTCAGTACTTC
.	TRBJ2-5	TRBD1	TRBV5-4	CASSRGQGVWETQYF	TGTGCCAGCAGCCGAGGACAGGGGGTGTGGGAGACCCAGTACTTC
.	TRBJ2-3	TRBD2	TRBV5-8	CASSLMWGLESDTQYF	TGTGCCAGCAGCTTGATGTGGGGACTAGAGTCAGATACGCAGTATTTT
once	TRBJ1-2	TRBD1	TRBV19	CASSRTGGYGYTF	TGTGCCAGTAGTCGGACAGGGGGCTATGGCTACACCTTC
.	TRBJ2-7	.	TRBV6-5	CASSYAVERLSYEQYF	TGTGCCAGCAGTTACGCAGTGGAAAGACTCTCCTACGAGCAGTACTTC
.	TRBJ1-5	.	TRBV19	CASSIQVYQPQHF	TGTGCCAGTAGTATACAGGTCTATCAGCCCCAGCATTTT
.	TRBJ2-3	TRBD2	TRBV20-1	CSASNPGSGGMYTQYF	TGCAGTGCTAGTAATCCGGGGAGCGGGGGGATGTATACGCAGTATTTT
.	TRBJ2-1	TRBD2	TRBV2	CASTPTSGGYNEQFF	TGTGCCAGCACTCCGACTAGCGGGGGTTACAATGAGCAGTTCTTC
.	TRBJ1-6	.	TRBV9	CASSVAPGNNSPLHF	TGTGCCAGCAGCGTAGCCCCGGGGAATAATTCACCCCTCCACTTT
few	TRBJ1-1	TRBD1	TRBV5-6	CASSPRSRQGSGTEAFF	TGTGCCAGCAGCCCGCGAAGTAGACAGGGATCGGGCACTGAAGCTTTCTTT
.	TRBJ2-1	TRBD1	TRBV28	CASRRSRGLRYNEQFF	TGTGCCAGCAGACGCTCAAGGGGGCTCAGGTACAATGAGCAGTTCTTC
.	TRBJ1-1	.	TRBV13	CASSKIRTAEAFF	TGTGCCAGCAGCAAAATCCGGACAGCCGAAGCTTTCTTT
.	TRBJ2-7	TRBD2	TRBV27	CASSAGTSFYEQYF	TGTGCCAGCAGTGCCGGGACTAGTTTCTACGAGCAGTACTTC
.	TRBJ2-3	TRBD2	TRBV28	CATRPGGAGADTQYF	TGTGCCACCCGTCCCGGGGGGGCCGGGGCAGATACGCAGTATTTT
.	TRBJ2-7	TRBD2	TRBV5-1	CASRPGGGDNEQYF	TGCGCCAGCCGCCCGGGGGGGGGCGACAACGAGCAGTACTTC
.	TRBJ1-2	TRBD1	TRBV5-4	CASSLGLGQGYEGYTF	TGTGCCAGCAGCTTGGGCCTGGGACAGGGATACGAGGGCTACACCTTC
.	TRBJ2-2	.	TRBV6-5	CASSYSKQGWTGELFF	TGTGCCAGCAGTTACTCGAAACAGGGATGGACCGGGGAGCTGTTTTTT
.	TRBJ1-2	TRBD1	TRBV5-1	CASSAGTGFGYTF	TGCGCCAGCAGCGCCGGGACAGGGTTTGGCTACACCTTC
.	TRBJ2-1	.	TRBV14	CASSQEYRSSYNEQFF	TGTGCCAGCAGCCAAGAATACCGCAGCTCCTACAATGAGCAGTTCTTC
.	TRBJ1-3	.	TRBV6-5	CASSYRQEGNTIYF	TGTGCCAGCAGTTATCGTCAAGAGGGAAACACCATATATTTT
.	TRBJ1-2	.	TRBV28	CASSPGGEGTWYGYTF	TGTGCCAGCAGTCCCGGGGGGGAGGGGACATGGTATGGCTACACCTTC
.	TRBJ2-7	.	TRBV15	CATSREHRRREQYF	TGTGCCACCAGCAGAGAACACAGGCGCCGGGAGCAGTACTTC
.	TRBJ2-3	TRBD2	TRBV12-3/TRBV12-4	CASSGGGTQYF	TGTGCCAGCAGTGGGGGGGGTACGCAGTATTTT
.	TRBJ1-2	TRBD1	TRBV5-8	CASSRRDRVYYGYTF	TGTGCCAGCAGCCGCCGGGACAGAGTATATTATGGCTACACCTTC
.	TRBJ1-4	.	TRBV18	CASSELKPNEKLFF	TGTGCCAGCTCAGAACTGAAACCCAATGAAAAACTGTTTTTT
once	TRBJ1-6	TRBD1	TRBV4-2	CASSQGQGGNSPLHF	TGTGCCAGCAGCCAAGGGCAGGGGGGAAATTCACCCCTCCACTTT
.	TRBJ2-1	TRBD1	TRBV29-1	CSVSGTGFIDEQFF	TGCAGCGTCTCCGGGACAGGGTTCATCGATGAGCAGTTCTTC
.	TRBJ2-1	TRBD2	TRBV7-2	CASSLRLAGDATNEQFF	TGTGCCAGCAGCTTAAGACTAGCGGGGGACGCTACAAATGAGCAGTTCTTC
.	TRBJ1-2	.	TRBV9	CASSVDLTGNGYTF	TGTGCCAGCAGCGTAGATTTGACAGGCAATGGCTACACCTTC
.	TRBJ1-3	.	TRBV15	CATSRDVTLADTIYF	TGTGCCACCAGCAGAGACGTTACTCTGGCGGACACCATATATTTT
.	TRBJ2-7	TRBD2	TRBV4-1	CASSQTPSGGAYEQYF	TGCGCCAGCAGCCAGACTCCTAGCGGGGGGGCCTACGAGCAGTACTTC
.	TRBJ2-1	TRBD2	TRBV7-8	CASSLSHGSGGSYNEQFF	TGTGCCAGCAGCTTATCTCATGGTAGCGGGGGATCTTACAATGAGCAGTTCTTC
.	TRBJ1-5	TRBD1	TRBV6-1	CASSVLGEGRGRQPQHF	TGTGCCAGCAGTGTCCTGGGGGAAGGCAGGGGGCGTCAGCCCCAGCATTTT
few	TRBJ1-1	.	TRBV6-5	CASTSGSRGAEAFF	TGTGCCAGCACCTCAGGGTCCAGGGGTGCTGAAGCTTTCTTT
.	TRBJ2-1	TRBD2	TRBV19	CASSGTSVYEQFF	TGTGCCAGCTCCGGGACTAGCGTGTATGAGCAGTTCTTC
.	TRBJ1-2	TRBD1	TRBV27	CASTSWDSVSPYGYTF	TGTGCCAGCACCTCCTGGGACAGCGTCTCTCCATATGGCTACACCTTC
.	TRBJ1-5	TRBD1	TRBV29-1	CSVAFGTGNQPQHF	TGCAGCGTTGCGTTTGGGACAGGCAATCAGCCCCAGCATTTT
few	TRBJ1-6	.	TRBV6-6	CASSYSGSHNSPLHF	TGTGCCAGCAGTTATTCGGGGTCACATAATTCACCCCTCCACTTT
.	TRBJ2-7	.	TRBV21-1	CASSKSLQGIFEQYF	TGTGCCAGCAGCAAGAGTTTACAGGGTATTTTCGAGCAGTACTTC
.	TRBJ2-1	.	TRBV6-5	CASSSSSRADNEQFF	TGTGCCAGCAGTTCTAGCTCACGCGCTGACAATGAGCAGTTCTTC
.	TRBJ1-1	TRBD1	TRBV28	CASSLLGTEMNTEAFF	TGTGCCAGCAGTTTATTAGGGACAGAAATGAACACTGAAGCTTTCTTT
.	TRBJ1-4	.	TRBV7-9	CASSLEGPGNLFF	TGTGCCAGCAGCTTAGAGGGGCCAGGGAACCTGTTTTTT
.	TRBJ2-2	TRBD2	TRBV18	CASSPGLAGSANTGELFF	TGTGCCAGCTCACCGGGACTAGCGGGGAGCGCGAACACCGGGGAGCTGTTTTTT
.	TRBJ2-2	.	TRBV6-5	CATRGDSYTGELFF	TGTGCCACCAGGGGGGACTCTTACACCGGGGAGCTGTTTTTT
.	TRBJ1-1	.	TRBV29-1	CSVVSQDLNTEAFF	TGCAGCGTTGTGAGTCAGGACTTGAACACTGAAGCTTTCTTT
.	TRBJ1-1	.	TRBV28	CASNIRGNPEAFF	TGTGCCAGCAATATCAGGGGCAATCCTGAAGCTTTCTTT
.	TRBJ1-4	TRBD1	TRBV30	CALDRGGGEKLFF	TGTGCACTCGACAGGGGCGGGGGTGAAAAACTGTTTTTT
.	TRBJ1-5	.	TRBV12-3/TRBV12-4	CASSSLQGEPQHF	TGTGCCAGCAGTAGCCTACAGGGCGAGCCCCAGCATTTT
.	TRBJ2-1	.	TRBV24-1	CATSDNGRGGSYNEQFF	TGTGCCACCAGTGATAATGGAAGGGGGGGATCCTACAATGAGCAGTTCTTC
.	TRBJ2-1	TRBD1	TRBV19	CASSVDRGLYNEQFF	TGTGCCAGTAGTGTAGACAGGGGGCTCTACAATGAGCAGTTCTTC